One and the same sample provided the 25 T cell receptor beta chains below, sequenced in a study of blood T cell repertoires in COVID-19. Only in-frame clones appear in the TCRdb table, and some are missing; sequencing was by immunoSEQ multiplex PCR. The profile covers roughly 91,000 clones, with 80% to 85% appearing a single time and 1.5% to 2.5% taken by the ten largest. What was sequenced was peripheral blood. The receptors originated from a man between 65 and 85 years old with active or convalescent COVID-19.

V usage is TRBV28 and J usage is TRBJ2-7, with D possibly being TRBD1 (5 bases). The CDR3 has 13 amino acids. CDR1 and CDR2 (germline): MDHEN, SYDVKM. V lost 6 bases to trimming and J lost 0 bases, with 9 bases between them. This chain's CDR3 is CASSRTFSYEQYF. The CDR3 DNA is TGTGCCAGCAGCCGGACATTCTCCTACGAGCAGTACTTC.

This clone was found once. The chain joins TRBV9 to TRBJ2-7; possible D gene TRBD2, 6 bases. There are 16 residues in the CDR3. Trimming shortened V by 4 bases and J by 0 bases, and 17 bases separated the two germline ends. CDR1 is SGDLS and CDR2 is YYNGEE in the germline V gene. CDR3 in DNA: TGTGCCAGCAGCCTAACCATCCGGGACTTCTCCTACGAGCAGTACTTC. Its translation is CASSLTIRDFSYEQYF.

This clone was found once. This sequence joins TRBV5-4 and TRBJ1-2, with TRBD1 identical over 8 bases. CDR1 is SGHNT, CDR2 YYREEE, per germline (reference sequence). V lost 3 bases, J lost 0 bases, and 7 bases stayed unmatched. The CDR3 sequence is 16 residues long. The CDR3 spells CASSSPGTGANYGYTF. In DNA, the CDR3 is TGTGCCAGCAGCTCGCCCGGGACAGGAGCTAACTATGGCTACACCTTC.

V gene TRBV6-5 combines with J gene TRBJ2-1; perhaps TRBD2 as D (6 bases). Germline CDR1 and CDR2: MNHEY and SVGAGI. This CDR3 spans 15 amino acids. V lost 6 bases and J lost 4, with 16 bases in between. CDR3 protein: CASRSGTSSYNEQFF. The CDR3 nucleotides read TGTGCCAGCAGGTCTGGGACTTCTTCTTACAATGAGCAGTTCTTC.

The chain joins TRBV2 to TRBJ2-7, with 8 bases aligning to TRBD1. The CDR3 is 13 residues long. V lost 8 bases and J lost 6; bases outside the gene matches: 9. Looked up from germline, CDR1 is SNHLY and CDR2 is FYNNEI. In DNA form, the CDR3 reads TGTGCCAGCGGGGCAAGACAGGGGTCCGAGCAGTACTTC. It codes for CASGARQGSEQYF.

This chain uses TRBV18 with TRBJ1-5, with unresolved D. The CDR3 totals 14 residues. Deletions cut 2 bases from V and 8 bases from J, with 13 bases between. CDR1 is KGHSH, CDR2 LQKENI, per germline. Written as DNA, the CDR3 is TGTGCCAGCTCACCAGGGTTTCTGGGAGAGCCCCAGCATTTT. As protein: CASSPGFLGEPQHF.

This chain links TRBV11-1 with TRBJ2-2; unclear D gene. The length of the CDR3 is 13 residues. V lost 2 bases, J lost 3 bases, and 4 bases lay in between. Germline V CDR1 and CDR2: SGHAT, FQDESV (reference sequence). Here the CDR3 reads CASSLRDTGELFF. In nucleotides, the CDR3 is TGTGCCAGCAGCTTAAGAGACACCGGGGAGCTGTTTTTT.

CDR3 sequence: CASSLAQGRYEQYF. DNA for the CDR3: TGTGCCAGCAGCTTAGCTCAGGGCCGATACGAGCAGTACTTC. The chain couples TRBV7-8 to TRBJ2-7; D is perhaps TRBD1 (5 bases). Germline CDR1 SGHVS, CDR2 FQNEAQ. Trimming pared 0 bases from V and 4 bases from J, leaving 10 bases between. The length of the CDR3 is 14 residues.

V and J are TRBV30 and TRBJ2-1; 8 bases are shared with TRBD1. Losses at the gene ends were 0 bases for V and 4 bases for J; bases not matched to a gene: 5. This CDR3 has 15 amino acids. Germline values: CDR1 GTSNPN, CDR2 SVGIG (reference sequence). This chain's CDR3 is CAWSVLQGAYNEQFF. In DNA, the CDR3 is TGTGCCTGGAGTGTACTTCAGGGGGCGTACAATGAGCAGTTCTTC.

This clone was detected once. The V call is TRBV2, the J call TRBJ2-2, with D perhaps matching TRBD1 (5 bases). V gave up 1 base and J gave up 1 base, with 10 bases separating them. The CDR3 has 16 residues. Per the germline V gene, CDR1 is SNHLY and CDR2 is FYNNEI. The CDR3: CASSEVGQGNTGELFF. For the CDR3, the DNA is TGTGCCAGCAGTGAAGTAGGGCAGGGGAACACCGGGGAGCTGTTTTTT.

This clone was seen a few times. This chain connects TRBV6-5 to TRBJ2-7; TRBD1 matches at 8 bases. This CDR3 is 15 amino acids long. J lost 3 bases, V lost 5 bases, and 9 bases had no gene match. Germline lookup yields CDR1 MNHEY and CDR2 SVGAGI. The CDR3 region is CASSLTGTGFYEQYF. CDR3 sequence (DNA): TGTGCCAGCAGTCTGACCGGGACAGGTTTCTACGAGCAGTACTTC.

The table lists this clone with a few counts. V gene TRBV19 combines with J gene TRBJ1-3; D not resolved. This CDR3 contains 13 residues. V was pared by 5 bases and J by 0 bases, with 5 bases between. Germline values: CDR1 LNHDA, CDR2 SQIVND (reference sequence). The CDR3 spells CASSDNSGNTIYF. The CDR3 DNA follows: TGTGCCAGTAGTGACAACTCTGGAAACACCATATATTTT.

The V and J genes are TRBV18 and TRBJ2-5, with D possibly matching TRBD2 (6 bases). Trimming stripped 8 bases from V and 1 base from J, with 17 bases between. The CDR3 runs to 15 residues. Germline V gene lookup returns CDR1 KGHSH and CDR2 LQKENI. CDR3 nucleotide sequence: TGTGCCAGCGCCCCTGTCCCCGGGAGCCAAGAGACCCAGTACTTC. Translation gives CASAPVPGSQETQYF.

This clone has just one count. This rearrangement joins TRBV11-3 to TRBJ2-7, with D unclear. The CDR3 spans 13 residues. Germline V CDR1 and CDR2: SGHNT, YENEEA. V lost 2 bases and J 6 bases, leaving 11 bases between the germline ends. The CDR3 nucleotides read TGTGCCAGCAGCTTAAGGAGACTGGGCGAGCAGTACTTC. Translation: CASSLRRLGEQYF.

This chain connects TRBV27 to TRBJ1-4; TRBD1 matches 7 bases. The CDR3 is 15 amino acids. Germline CDR1 is MNHEY and CDR2 is SMNVEV (reference sequence). The trim removed 4 bases at V and 7 bases at J, leaving 9 bases unmatched. Written as DNA, the CDR3 is TGTGCCAGCAGTTCCCTGACAGGGTGGGTTGAAAAACTGTTTTTT. Translation: CASSSLTGWVEKLFF.

V usage is TRBV7-2 and J usage is TRBJ1-2, with a possible D match to TRBD1 (6 bases). The germline CDR1 and CDR2 sequences are SGHTA and FQGNSA. Trimming left V 1 base short and J 8 bases short, with 20 bases between. The CDR3 is 16 amino acids. CDR3 nucleotide sequence: TGTGCCAGCAGCTTAGACGCAGGGGCTAGGTCGAGAGGCTACACCTTC. Protein: CASSLDAGARSRGYTF.

This clone has just one count. The chain recombines TRBV6-2 or TRBV6-3 with TRBJ1-2; D is possibly TRBD1 (5 bases). The CDR3 has 15 amino acids. CDR1 is MNHEY, CDR2 SVGEGT, per germline. Trimming cost V 2 bases and J 2 bases, with 12 bases left between them. CDR3 bases: TGTGCCAGCAGTTACAAAGGCAACAGGAACTATGGCTACACCTTC. It translates to CASSYKGNRNYGYTF.

The chain joins TRBV3-1 (or the pseudogene TRBV3-2) to TRBJ1-2, with TRBD1 matching 8 bases. This CDR3 comprises 16 residues. V shed 6 bases, J shed 5 bases, and the junction held 14 bases outside the gene matches. Germline assignment: CDR1 LGHDT and CDR2 YNNKEL (reference sequence). CDR3 region: CASRQNPTGAEYGYTF. The CDR3 nucleotides read TGTGCCAGCAGGCAAAATCCGACAGGGGCAGAGTATGGCTACACCTTC.

The chain employs TRBV7-8 and TRBJ2-5; 8 bases agree with TRBD1. The CDR3 runs 15 residues. The junction had 8 bases not matched to a gene; V was cut back by 3 bases and J by 5 bases. In germline, CDR1 is SGHVS, CDR2 FQNEAQ. CDR3 loop: CASSFLTGGFETQYF. The CDR3 nucleotides are TGTGCCAGCAGCTTCCTTACAGGGGGGTTCGAGACCCAGTACTTC.

The chain links TRBV5-1 to TRBJ2-7; D might be TRBD2 (6 bases). This CDR3 has 16 amino acids. The V end was cut by 7 bases, the J end by 2 bases, with 22 bases between. Germline values: CDR1 SGHRS, CDR2 YFSETQ. CDR3 DNA: TGCGCCAGCTCACGGGAAGCGGGCAGAGCTACCTACGAGCAGTACTTC. Translated: CASSREAGRATYEQYF. Full variable domain (outside the CDR3, taken from reference TRBV5-1 and TRBJ2-7): KAGVTQTPRYLIKTRGQQVTLSCSPISGHRSVSWYQQTPGQGLQFLFEYFSETQRNKGNFPGRFSGRQFSNSRSEMNVSTLELGDSALYLCASSREAGRATYEQYFGPGTRLTVT.

Here the CDR3 reads CASSSTRTGTHTIYF. The CDR3 DNA reads as TGTGCCAGCAGTTCAACCCGGACAGGGACGCACACCATATATTTT. The chain joins TRBV28 to TRBJ1-3; TRBD1 matches 8 bases. Germline lookup yields CDR1 MDHEN and CDR2 SYDVKM. The CDR3 covers 15 residues. Germline trimming cut 4 bases from V and 8 bases from J; bases unmatched to any gene: 10.

This clone was observed a handful of times. The J gene is TRBJ1-2, the V gene TRBV15, with a tentative D call TRBD1 (6 bases). CDR3 length: 16 amino acids. Between the trimmed V and J ends, which lost 0 bases and 3 bases, there was a span of 14 bases. Germline values: CDR1 LNHNV, CDR2 YYDKDF (reference sequence). CDR3 coding DNA: TGTGCCACCAGCAGAGATCCCCCGGACAGCCACTATGGCTACACCTTC. This encodes CATSRDPPDSHYGYTF. Full variable domain (remainder filled in from reference TRBV15 and TRBJ1-2): DAMVIQNPRYQVTQFGKPVTLSCSQTLNHNVMYWYQQKSSQAPKLLFHYYDKDFNNEADTPDNFQSRRPNTSFCFLDIRSPGLGDTAMYLCATSRDPPDSHYGYTFGSGTRLTVV.

V usage is TRBV3-1 (or the pseudogene TRBV3-2) and J usage is TRBJ2-3; the match to TRBD2 covers 13 bases. The germline CDR1 and CDR2 sequences are LGHDT and YNNKEL (reference sequence). The length of the CDR3 is 17 residues. With V trimmed by 1 base and J by 6 bases, 7 bases remained unmatched. DNA for the CDR3: TGTGCCAGCAGCCAAGGGACTAGCGGGGGCCGGGGGGATACGCAGTATTTT. As protein: CASSQGTSGGRGDTQYF.

CDR3 region: CSVKYPFMRTANTEAFF. Here the CDR3 DNA reads TGCAGCGTTAAATACCCGTTCATGAGGACAGCCAACACTGAAGCTTTCTTT. The chain uses TRBV29-1 and TRBJ1-1, with D perhaps matching TRBD1 (6 bases). This CDR3 is built from 17 residues. V lost 5 bases and J lost 2, with 24 bases in between. Germline V gives CDR1 SQVTM, CDR2 ANQGSEA. The whole variable domain, remainder taken from reference TRBV29-1 and TRBJ1-1, is SAVISQKPSRDICQRGTSLTIQCQVDSQVTMMFWYRQQPGQSLTLIATANQGSEATYESGFVIDKFPISRPNLTFSTLTVSNMSPEDSSIYLCSVKYPFMRTANTEAFFGQGTRLTVV.

The chain carries TRBV5-5 and TRBJ1-2, with D hard to call. The germline V and J ends were trimmed by 4 bases and 3 bases, with 10 bases remaining between them. CDR1 is SGHKS and CDR2 is YYEKEE in the germline V gene (reference sequence). There are 13 residues in the CDR3. The CDR3, as DNA: TGTGCCAGCAGCCTTGACATCTACTATGGCTACACCTTC. It yields the protein CASSLDIYYGYTF.